The 6 T cell receptor beta chains reported below all come from one sample, sequenced in a study of CD8 T cells in ankylosing spondylitis. TCRdb processed the 5' RACE reads anew with MiXCR; each CDR3 protein has one entry. Of about 220,000 distinct CDR3 sequences detected, roughly a tenth appear once; the ten largest clones hold 21%. Sequencing input: blood, either unsorted or a sorted T cell fraction (not recorded which). The receptors come from a male donor with ankylosing spondylitis or in good health (not recorded which).

This chain connects TRBV14 to TRBJ1-4; D unclear. Deletions cut 3 bases from V and 10 bases from J, with 15 bases between. CDR3 length equals 14 residues. CDR1 SGHDN and CDR2 FVKESK come from the germline V gene. CDR3 sequence (DNA): TGTGCCAGCAGCCAGCAAACCCGGATGGGAAAACTGTTTTTT. Protein: CASSQQTRMGKLFF.

The chain combines TRBV7-2 with TRBJ2-2, with 12 nucleotides matching TRBD2. After removal of 6 bases from V and 1 base from J, the junction contained 3 bases not matched to a gene. The CDR3 extends over 16 amino acids. Germline V gene data show CDR1 as SGHTA and CDR2 as FQGNSA. The DNA of the CDR3 is TGTGCCAGCAGATGGACTAGCGGGGTGAACACCGGGGAGCTGTTTTTT. This codes for CASRWTSGVNTGELFF.

This clonotype was recorded many times. The chain uses TRBV29-1 and TRBJ2-5; no clear D. Trimming stripped 4 bases from V and 0 bases from J, with 12 bases between. In germline, CDR1 is SQVTM, CDR2 ANQGSEA. This CDR3 comprises 14 residues. CDR3 nucleotides: TGCAGCGTTGGGGTGACGGCCTACCAAGAGACCCAGTACTTC. It is translated as CSVGVTAYQETQYF.

In this sample, this clonotype turned up many times. The rearrangement joins TRBV5-6 to TRBJ2-7; D call uncertain. From germline, CDR1 is SGHDT and CDR2 YYEEEE. Trimming stripped 0 bases from V and 6 bases from J, with 4 bases between. The CDR3 totals 11 residues. CDR3 bases: TGTGCCAGCAGCTTGGACGGCGAGCAGTACTTC. Residues: CASSLDGEQYF. Full variable domain (outside the CDR3, taken from reference TRBV5-6 and TRBJ2-7): DAGVTQSPTHLIKTRGQQVTLRCSPKSGHDTVSWYQQALGQGPQFIFQYYEEEERQRGNFPDRFSGHQFPNYSSELNVNALLLGDSALYLCASSLDGEQYFGPGTRLTVT.

This clonotype was counted many times. The chain uses TRBV20-1 and TRBJ1-1, with D unclear. The CDR3 sequence is 12 residues long. The V end lost 3 bases, the J end lost 4 bases, and 9 bases lay between the germline ends. CDR1 is DFQATT, CDR2 SNEGSKA, per germline (reference sequence). The CDR3: CSAREGGTEAFF. The CDR3 DNA reads as TGCAGTGCTAGGGAGGGTGGCACTGAAGCTTTCTTT.

As regards this clonotype: Possible read error: a much larger clone is one base away. The chain recombines TRBV7-2 with TRBJ2-1; no definite D call. This CDR3 has 14 residues. The germline CDR1 and CDR2 sequences are SGHTA and FQGNSA. V was shortened by 1 base and J by 9 bases, with 13 bases between the two germline ends. The CDR3 DNA reads TGTGCCAGCAGCTTAGTTTCCAAGTTCGTTGAGCAGTTCTTC. This encodes CASSLVSKFVEQFF.